The 25 T cell receptor beta chains presented below share a single source sample, sequenced in a study of cytomegalovirus exposure and HLA in healthy donors. In the PCR, 60 Vbeta and 13 Jbeta primers were used. Sequencing was performed with immunoSEQ multiplex PCR; in TCRdb, only in-frame clones are kept and a portion is missing. The sample has over 150,000 clones, around three quarters seen once; the top ten hold roughly 2%. The specimen was PBMCs. These receptors originate from a man aged 50-60 years in good health and CMV-seropositive.

V gene TRBV9 combines with J gene TRBJ1-6; the D gene is possibly TRBD1 (6 bases). CDR3 length: 15 amino acids. Germline V gene sequence: CDR1 SGDLS, CDR2 YYNGEE. Deletions cut 0 bases from V and 9 bases from J, with 13 bases between. CDR3 region: CASSVDQGPSSPLHF. The CDR3 bases are TGTGCCAGCAGCGTAGATCAGGGGCCAAGTTCACCCCTCCACTTT.

The rearrangement joins TRBV6-5 to TRBJ1-4; 9 bases map to TRBD1. Germline lookup yields CDR1 MNHEY and CDR2 SVGAGI. Unmatched junction bases numbered 8, after V lost 8 bases and J lost 10 bases. The CDR3 is made up of 13 amino acids. The CDR3 region is CASGGTGFAKLFF. The CDR3 DNA follows: TGTGCCAGCGGGGGGACAGGGTTCGCAAAACTGTTTTTT.

The chain employs TRBV9 and TRBJ1-3; the D is unclear. This CDR3 region has 13 residues. CDR1 is SGDLS and CDR2 is YYNGEE in the germline V gene. Deletions cut 3 bases from V and 5 bases from J, with 9 bases between. The CDR3 is CASSERARNTIYF. CDR3 coding DNA: TGTGCCAGCAGCGAGCGAGCTAGAAACACCATATATTTT.

This clone has just one count. The chain couples TRBV14 to TRBJ2-7; TRBD2 matches at 7 bases. This CDR3 is 12 amino acids long. In germline, CDR1 is SGHDN, CDR2 FVKESK. Trimming removed 7 bases from V and 5 bases from J; junction bases left unmatched: 5. CDR3 protein: CASTSGGDEQYF. The CDR3 DNA is TGTGCCAGCACCTCTGGGGGGGACGAGCAGTACTTC. Combining the CDR3 with reference TRBV14 and TRBJ2-7 gives the whole variable domain EAGVTQFPSHSVIEKGQTVTLRCDPISGHDNLYWYRRVMGKEIKFLLHFVKESKQDESGMPNNRFLAERTGGTYSTLKVQPAELEDSGVYFCASTSGGDEQYFGPGTRLTVT.

The V gene is TRBV28, the J gene TRBJ1-1; no definite D call. This CDR3 spans 13 amino acids. The germline V gene has CDR1 MDHEN and CDR2 SYDVKM. The V end lost 10 bases, the J end lost 2 bases, and 14 bases lay between the germline ends. In nucleotides, the CDR3 is TGTGCCACCCGAGTGACAACAAACACTGAAGCTTTCTTT. Its protein product is CATRVTTNTEAFF.

This chain joins TRBV11-2 and TRBJ2-7, with TRBD1 matching 10 bases. Trimming took 4 bases from V and 3 from J; bases not matched to a gene: 9. This CDR3 has 16 amino acids. Germline V gene data show CDR1 as SGHAT and CDR2 as FQNNGV. The CDR3 nucleotides are TGTGCCAGCAGCTGGGTCACCGGGACAGGGGACTACGAGCAGTACTTC. This encodes CASSWVTGTGDYEQYF.

The genes are TRBV9 and TRBJ1-4, with 11 bases fitting TRBD1. Germline V gene lookup returns CDR1 SGDLS and CDR2 YYNGEE. The junction had 16 bases not matched to a gene; V was cut back by 4 bases and J by 8 bases. The CDR3 covers 18 residues. CDR3 amino acids: CASSPRGDRGAVGEKLFF. CDR3 coding DNA: TGTGCCAGCAGCCCGAGGGGGGACAGGGGGGCTGTCGGCGAAAAACTGTTTTTT.

The V and J genes are TRBV7-3 and TRBJ1-6; D not certain. The V and J ends lost 4 bases and 7 bases respectively, with 8 bases between them. The length of the CDR3 is 13 residues. Germline V lookup: CDR1 SGHTA, CDR2 FQGTGA. The CDR3, as DNA: TGTGCCAGCAGCTCCGCACTAAATTCACCCCTCCACTTT. Encoded protein: CASSSALNSPLHF.

The chain links TRBV10-2 to TRBJ2-7; 13 bases fit TRBD2. The germline CDR1 and CDR2 sequences are WSHSY and SAAADI. V was clipped by 10 bases and J by 5 bases; unmatched bases: 5. The CDR3 loop spans 13 amino acids. Here the CDR3 reads CATTGLAGNEQYF. CDR3 nucleotide sequence: TGCGCCACCACGGGACTAGCGGGGAACGAGCAGTACTTC.

The chain carries TRBV6-4 and TRBJ2-7; 9 bases are shared with TRBD1. This CDR3 comprises 15 residues. Losses at the gene ends were 3 bases for V and 2 bases for J; bases not matched to a gene: 5. The V gene's germline CDR1 is MRHNA and CDR2 SNTAGT. CDR3 in amino acids: CASSESGTGTYEQYF. The CDR3 coding sequence is TGTGCCAGCAGTGAGTCCGGGACAGGGACCTACGAGCAGTACTTC.

The chain combines TRBV6-5 with TRBJ2-7; 8 bases match TRBD1. The V segment lost 6 bases and the J segment 3 bases; nucleotides outside the gene matches: 10. In germline, CDR1 is MNHEY, CDR2 SVGAGI. The CDR3 totals 15 residues. DNA for the CDR3: TGTGCCAGCAGAGCAAGGGACAGGCGTTACTACGAGCAGTACTTC. Protein sequence: CASRARDRRYYEQYF.

This chain connects TRBV4-2 to TRBJ1-2; 7 bases match TRBD1. Germline lookup yields CDR1 LGHNA and CDR2 YNFKEQ. The length of the CDR3 is 16 residues. Trimming removed 0 bases from V and 4 bases from J; junction bases left unmatched: 8. The CDR3 reads CASSQEMDRLVYGYTF. CDR3 sequence (DNA): TGTGCCAGCAGCCAAGAAATGGACAGGCTCGTCTATGGCTACACCTTC.

In nucleotides, the CDR3 is TGTGCCAGCAGCTTAGCGTCGTCTAGCGGGGGCCGGGGCGAGACCCAGTACTTC. Residues: CASSLASSSGGRGETQYF. V usage is TRBV7-2 and J usage is TRBJ2-5, with 10 bases that match TRBD2. Germline V gene lookup returns CDR1 SGHTA and CDR2 FQGNSA. Unmatched junction bases numbered 12, after V lost 0 bases and J lost 5 bases. CDR3 length: 18 amino acids.

This clone turned up a few times. This chain joins TRBV5-6 and TRBJ1-1, with no clear D. CDR1 and CDR2 from the germline V gene are SGHDT and YYEEEE. The V and J ends lost 1 base and 5 bases respectively, with 6 bases between them. This CDR3 has 12 amino acids. Here the CDR3 reads CASSLPRTEAFF. CDR3 in DNA: TGTGCCAGCAGCTTGCCGAGGACTGAAGCTTTCTTT.

This chain uses TRBV9 with TRBJ1-2, with TRBD1 matching over 7 bases. Germline lookup yields CDR1 SGDLS and CDR2 YYNGEE. The CDR3 loop spans 14 amino acids. V was pared by 4 bases and J by 3 bases, with 6 bases of the junction left unmatched. CDR3 DNA sequence: TGTGCCAGCAGCCCAACAGGGGATTACTATGGCTACACCTTC. This codes for CASSPTGDYYGYTF.

V is TRBV7-2 and J is TRBJ2-7; the D is unclear. Germline lookup yields CDR1 SGHTA and CDR2 FQGNSA. V lost 5 bases and J 2 bases, leaving 13 bases between the germline ends. The CDR3 is 14 amino acids. The CDR3, as DNA: TGTGCCAGCAGCCCCGTCGTGGCCCCCTACGAGCAGTACTTC. Encoded protein: CASSPVVAPYEQYF.

The V gene is TRBV18, the J gene TRBJ1-3, with 7 bases lining up with TRBD1. Losses at the gene ends were 3 bases for V and 0 bases for J; bases not matched to a gene: 5. The CDR3 consists of 16 residues. The germline V gene has CDR1 KGHSH and CDR2 LQKENI. CDR3 sequence: CASSPRQGLSGNTIYF. As DNA, the CDR3 is TGTGCCAGCTCACCCCGACAGGGACTCTCTGGAAACACCATATATTTT.

The rearrangement joins TRBV27 to TRBJ2-3, with D possibly matching TRBD2 (6 bases). Deletions cut 2 bases from V and 0 bases from J, with 15 bases between. CDR1 is MNHEY, CDR2 SMNVEV, per germline (reference sequence). The CDR3 length is 17 residues. Here the CDR3 DNA reads TGTGCCAGCAGTTTAGGTCCAGGGACTGCTAGCACAGATACGCAGTATTTT. Translated, it gives CASSLGPGTASTDTQYF.

The chain recombines TRBV7-9 with TRBJ2-5; possibly TRBD1 for D (6 bases). This CDR3 is built from 13 residues. The V gene's germline CDR1 is SEHNR and CDR2 FQNEAQ (reference sequence). The V end was cut by 5 bases, the J end by 5 bases, with 12 bases between. Here the CDR3 reads CASSTRGPETQYF. For the CDR3, the DNA is TGTGCCAGCAGCACCAGGGGTCCCGAGACCCAGTACTTC. Based on the CDR3 plus reference TRBV7-9 and TRBJ2-5, the full variable domain is DTGVSQNPRHKITKRGQNVTFRCDPISEHNRLYWYRQTLGQGPEFLTYFQNEAQLEKSRLLSDRFSAERPKGSFSTLEIQRTEQGDSAMYLCASSTRGPETQYFGPGTRLLVL.

Only one count was recorded for this clone. The genes are TRBV28 and TRBJ1-2; D is ambiguous. The CDR3 is 13 amino acids. Looked up from germline, CDR1 is MDHEN and CDR2 is SYDVKM. V shed 5 bases and J shed 5 bases, with 12 bases lying between them. The CDR3 sequence is CASSQRTVYGYTF. CDR3 in DNA: TGTGCCAGCAGTCAAAGGACTGTTTATGGCTACACCTTC.

The gene calls are TRBV18 and TRBJ2-1, with D possibly TRBD2 on 6 matching bases. Trimming shortened V by 5 bases and J by 0 bases, and 8 bases separated the two germline ends. The CDR3 loop spans 14 amino acids. Germline CDR1 is KGHSH and CDR2 is LQKENI. The DNA of the CDR3 is TGTGCCAGCTCATACGGGAGCTCCTACAATGAGCAGTTCTTC. Translation gives CASSYGSSYNEQFF.

The chain links TRBV19 to TRBJ1-5; possible D gene TRBD1, 6 bases. V lost 3 bases and J 4 bases, leaving 16 bases between the germline ends. CDR3 length: 16 amino acids. CDR1 LNHDA and CDR2 SQIVND come from the germline V gene (reference sequence). The CDR3 is CASSILDSLANQPQHF. CDR3 coding DNA: TGTGCCAGTAGTATTCTGGACAGCTTAGCAAATCAGCCCCAGCATTTT.

The chain links TRBV7-6 to TRBJ2-7, with TRBD2 identical over 8 bases. V dropped 5 bases and J dropped 2; count of bases not matched to a gene: 5. The germline V gene encodes CDR1 SGHVS and CDR2 FNYEAQ. The CDR3 is 14 residues long. The chain's CDR3 is CASSDSGGPYEQYF. The CDR3 DNA follows: TGTGCCAGCAGCGATTCGGGGGGGCCCTACGAGCAGTACTTC. The full variable domain, in which reference TRBV7-6 and TRBJ2-7 provide the parts outside the CDR3, is GAGVSQSPRYKVTKRGQDVALRCDPISGHVSLYWYRQALGQGPEFLTYFNYEAQQDKSGLPNDRFSAERPEGSISTLTIQRTEQRDSAMYRCASSDSGGPYEQYFGPGTRLTVT.

This chain uses TRBV6-5 with TRBJ2-7; 8 bases match TRBD2. The CDR3 contains 15 residues. V dropped 2 bases and J dropped 2; count of bases not matched to a gene: 5. Germline V gene data show CDR1 as MNHEY and CDR2 as SVGAGI. CDR3: CASSYGAGGPYEQYF. The CDR3 DNA follows: TGTGCCAGCAGTTACGGGGCGGGGGGACCCTACGAGCAGTACTTC.

This clone was observed once. The genes are TRBV27 and TRBJ2-1, with D possibly TRBD1 on 6 matching bases. The V end lost 3 bases, the J end lost 10 bases, and 19 bases lay between the germline ends. The CDR3 has 15 residues. Looked up from germline, CDR1 is MNHEY and CDR2 is SMNVEV (reference sequence). The CDR3 DNA follows: TGTGCCAGCAGTTTCCAACCGGACCTCGACAGGGAGCAGTTCTTC. Residues: CASSFQPDLDREQFF.